The 19 T cell receptor beta chains below were found in one sample sequenced in a study of blood T cell repertoires in COVID-19. The protocol was immunoSEQ multiplex PCR, while the TCRdb copy is restricted to in-frame clones and leaves out a portion. The table lists approximately 300,000 clones, more than 85% of them singletons. The sequenced sample was PBMCs or T cells enriched from blood (not recorded which). Receptors were obtained from a woman between 25 and 40 years old who had been exposed to COVID-19.

V usage is TRBV29-1 and J usage is TRBJ2-3; 7 bases align to TRBD1. This CDR3 has 12 residues. Germline loops: CDR1 SQVTM, CDR2 ANQGSEA. Unmatched junction bases numbered 9, after V lost 7 bases and J lost 8 bases. The DNA for the CDR3 is TGCAGCGCTGGGACAGCCGGAGCTACGCAGTATTTT. Translated, it gives CSAGTAGATQYF.

This chain links TRBV7-9 with TRBJ2-7; 9 nucleotides match TRBD1. This CDR3 has 15 residues. The trim removed 5 bases at V and 1 base at J, leaving 6 bases unmatched. In germline, CDR1 is SEHNR, CDR2 FQNEAQ (reference sequence). In nucleotides, the CDR3 is TGTGCCAGCAGCAAGGGACAGGGTAGTTCCTACGAGCAGTACTTC. Residues: CASSKGQGSSYEQYF.

The table lists this clone with a count of one. The chain carries TRBV5-1 and TRBJ1-1; D might be TRBD1 (6 bases). The CDR3 runs 14 residues. Between the trimmed V and J ends, which lost 2 bases and 3 bases, there was a span of 11 bases. Per germline, CDR1 SGHRS and CDR2 YFSETQ. The CDR3 protein is CASSFARGYTEAFF. CDR3 sequence (DNA): TGCGCCAGCAGCTTCGCCAGGGGATACACTGAAGCTTTCTTT.

J is TRBJ2-3 and V is TRBV7-9; the match to TRBD2 covers 9 bases. Germline CDR1 and CDR2: SEHNR and FQNEAQ (reference sequence). The CDR3 length is 17 residues. V was clipped by 2 bases and J by 3 bases; unmatched bases: 9. The CDR3 here is CASSLQTRGGGTDTQYF. DNA for the CDR3: TGTGCCAGCAGCTTACAAACTCGCGGGGGGGGTACAGATACGCAGTATTTT.

The CDR3: CASSTYGGHNSNQPQHF. In DNA, the CDR3 is TGTGCCAGTAGTACTTACGGTGGGCACAATAGCAATCAGCCCCAGCATTTT. This chain links TRBV19 with TRBJ1-5; D ambiguous. Between the trimmed V and J ends, which lost 4 bases and 0 bases, there was a span of 16 bases. CDR3 length: 17 amino acids. Germline V gene data show CDR1 as LNHDA and CDR2 as SQIVND (reference sequence).

The CDR3 here is CASSIKGEKSNQPQHF. CDR3 DNA sequence: TGTGCCAGCAGTATCAAGGGGGAGAAGAGCAATCAGCCCCAGCATTTT. The chain links TRBV6-6 to TRBJ1-5, with a tentative D call TRBD1 (6 bases). Trimming pared 5 bases from V and 1 base from J, leaving 15 bases between. This CDR3 is 16 amino acids long. Germline CDR1 reads MNHNY; CDR2 reads SVGAGI (reference sequence).

The chain uses TRBV7-6 and TRBJ2-7, with 7 bases fitting TRBD1. The CDR3 totals 15 residues. J lost 2 bases, V lost 1 base, and 5 bases had no gene match. Germline loops: CDR1 SGHVS, CDR2 FNYEAQ. This CDR3 reads CASSLGGDSTYEQYF. Here the CDR3 DNA reads TGTGCCAGCAGCTTAGGAGGGGACAGCACCTACGAGCAGTACTTC.

J is TRBJ2-2 and V is TRBV4-2; a possible D gene is TRBD2 (5 bases). This CDR3 spans 16 amino acids. V was shortened by 6 bases and J by 1 base, with 15 bases between the two germline ends. Germline V lookup: CDR1 LGHNA, CDR2 YNFKEQ. CDR3: CASSPPRGRNTGELFF. CDR3 nucleotide sequence: TGTGCCAGCAGTCCGCCCCGGGGTAGGAACACCGGGGAGCTGTTTTTT.

This rearrangement joins TRBV5-1 to TRBJ1-3; no clear D. Trimming took 3 bases from V and 7 from J, leaving 14 bases between them. The V gene's germline CDR1 is SGHRS and CDR2 YFSETQ. The CDR3 has 14 amino acids. The CDR3 bases are TGCGCCAGCAGCTCCGGAGCGGGGTGGAACACCATATATTTT. Protein product: CASSSGAGWNTIYF.

The J gene is TRBJ1-1, the V gene TRBV12-5, with 10 bases identical to TRBD1. CDR3 length: 16 residues. Germline assignment: CDR1 LGHNT and CDR2 FRNRAP. The junction had 10 bases not matched to a gene; V was cut back by 4 bases and J by 5 bases. The CDR3 sequence is CASGSGTGVFRTEAFF. CDR3 sequence (DNA): TGTGCTAGTGGTTCGGGGACAGGGGTTTTTAGGACTGAAGCTTTCTTT.

CDR3 amino acids: CASSQGGGRVGEKLFF. As DNA, the CDR3 is TGTGCCAGCAGCCAAGGAGGTGGCAGGGTCGGTGAAAAACTGTTTTTT. This chain connects TRBV3-1 (or the pseudogene TRBV3-2) to TRBJ1-4; the D gene is possibly TRBD1 (5 bases). The CDR3 has 16 amino acids. Per germline, CDR1 LGHDT and CDR2 YNNKEL (reference sequence). V was shortened by 1 base and J by 7 bases, with 16 bases between the two germline ends.

This clone has more than one count but fewer than ten. The chain recombines TRBV6-4 with TRBJ1-2, with D possibly being TRBD1 (6 bases). The germline CDR1 and CDR2 sequences are MRHNA and SNTAGT. The CDR3 runs to 15 residues. Trimming removed 0 bases from V and 4 bases from J, with 12 bases in between. The CDR3 loop reads CASSDSNGGAYGYTF. DNA for the CDR3: TGTGCCAGCAGTGACTCGAATGGGGGGGCCTATGGCTACACCTTC.

V gene TRBV5-1 combines with J gene TRBJ2-7; 12 bases are a match to TRBD1. This CDR3 comprises 15 residues. With 0 bases clipped from V and 7 bases from J, the junction kept 5 bases outside the gene matches. CDR1 and CDR2 (germline): SGHRS, YFSETQ. The CDR3 sequence is CASSLEGQGAGEQYF. CDR3 in DNA: TGCGCCAGCAGCTTGGAGGGACAGGGGGCCGGAGAGCAGTACTTC. The entire variable domain, with the rest obtained from reference TRBV5-1 and TRBJ2-7, is as follows: KAGVTQTPRYLIKTRGQQVTLSCSPISGHRSVSWYQQTPGQGLQFLFEYFSETQRNKGNFPGRFSGRQFSNSRSEMNVSTLELGDSALYLCASSLEGQGAGEQYFGPGTRLTVT.

This chain uses TRBV6-5 with TRBJ1-1; possibly TRBD1 for D (6 bases). The CDR3 has 14 residues. Germline V CDR1 and CDR2: MNHEY, SVGAGI. With 4 bases removed from V and 3 bases from J, the gap between germline ends came to 12 bases. The chain's CDR3 is CASSLGGGDTEAFF. The CDR3 region has the DNA TGTGCCAGCAGTTTAGGGGGGGGTGACACTGAAGCTTTCTTT.

The chain joins TRBV15 to TRBJ1-6, with 8 bases identical to TRBD1. The CDR3 sequence is 17 residues long. The germline V gene encodes CDR1 LNHNV and CDR2 YYDKDF (reference sequence). Trimming removed 3 bases from V and 2 bases from J; junction bases left unmatched: 6. CDR3 sequence: CATSRRQGWTYNSPLHF. The CDR3 nucleotides are TGTGCCACCAGCAGGCGACAGGGGTGGACCTATAATTCACCCCTCCACTTT.

The chain employs TRBV27 and TRBJ2-2; 7 bases fit TRBD1. The CDR3 runs 16 residues. Trimming removed 5 bases from V and 0 bases from J; junction bases left unmatched: 6. The V gene's germline CDR1 is MNHEY and CDR2 SMNVEV (reference sequence). The CDR3, as DNA: TGTGCCAGCAGTAGTCGACAGGGTGCGAACACCGGGGAGCTGTTTTTT. Amino acid sequence: CASSSRQGANTGELFF.

The rearrangement uses TRBV4-2 and TRBJ2-7; 12 bases match TRBD2. J lost 2 bases, V lost 5 bases, and 4 bases had no gene match. The germline V gene encodes CDR1 LGHNA and CDR2 YNFKEQ. This CDR3 contains 15 residues. CDR3 coding DNA: TGTGCCAGCAGCGCCCTAGCGGGGGGGCCCTACGAGCAGTACTTC. It translates to CASSALAGGPYEQYF.

This chain uses TRBV7-6 with TRBJ1-1; D perhaps matches TRBD1 (5 bases). CDR1 SGHVS and CDR2 FNYEAQ come from the germline V gene. CDR3 length: 16 residues. V gave up 0 bases and J gave up 0 bases, with 11 bases separating them. This chain's CDR3 is CASSLAVRGMNTEAFF. The CDR3 DNA is TGTGCCAGCAGCTTAGCCGTTCGGGGGATGAACACTGAAGCTTTCTTT.

The V and J genes are TRBV27 and TRBJ2-1; 15 bases are a match to TRBD2. The CDR3 is made up of 17 amino acids. After removal of 3 bases from V and 8 bases from J, the junction contained 8 bases not matched to a gene. In germline, CDR1 is MNHEY, CDR2 SMNVEV (reference sequence). The CDR3 loop reads CASSFRWTSGGADEQFF. As DNA, the CDR3 is TGTGCCAGCAGTTTCCGGTGGACTAGCGGGGGGGCAGATGAGCAGTTCTTC.